The next 13 T cell receptor beta chains were all read from a single sample in a study of shared clonotypes between healthy human individuals. TCRdb's copy holds only in-frame clones and misses some; the assay was immunoSEQ multiplex PCR. The profile shows approximately 1,000,000 clones, around three quarters of them singletons. Sequenced material: memory CD4+ T cells from PBMCs. Subset given: CD45RA-negative fraction. All receptors come from a man in his late teens or twenties in good health. Some clones in this sample may be carry-over from other donors' samples.

The genes are TRBV12-1 and TRBJ2-3; the D call of TRBD2 is as the table states it, not checked on the DNA. TRBV12-1 has pseudogene status. The CDR3 has 15 residues. The CDR3, as DNA: TGTGCCGCGGGAGGGCTAGCTCCTGTTACAGATACGCAGTATTTT. Amino acids: CAAGGLAPVTDTQYF.

V usage is TRBV28 and J usage is TRBJ2-7; the D is unclear. Germline CDR1 and CDR2: MDHEN and SYDVKM. This CDR3 region has 14 residues. V was trimmed by 3 bases and J by 5 bases, leaving 14 bases between them. CDR3 loop: CASSFTHKQNEQYF. CDR3 sequence (DNA): TGTGCCAGCAGTTTTACGCACAAGCAAAACGAGCAGTACTTC.

The chain joins TRBV29-1 to TRBJ2-1; D perhaps matches TRBD1 (6 bases). Germline CDR1 SQVTM, CDR2 ANQGSEA. This CDR3 comprises 15 residues. Trimming removed 4 bases at V and 6 bases at J, with 19 bases between. CDR3 nucleotide sequence: TGCAGCGTTGGTACACCCGGGACATGGAGCAATGAGCAGTTCTTC. Protein product: CSVGTPGTWSNEQFF.

Concerning this clone itself: The sample contains more than one DNA sequence encoding this CDR3. This rearrangement joins TRBV25-1 to TRBJ2-6; D tentatively reads TRBD1 or TRBD2 (5 bases each). The CDR3 is 15 residues long. The V end lost 2 bases, the J end lost 0 bases, and 5 bases lay between the germline ends. Germline V CDR1 and CDR2: MGHDK, SYGVNS. The CDR3 sequence is CASSEGGSGANVLTF. CDR3 coding DNA: TGTGCCAGCAGTGAAGGGGGCTCTGGGGCCAACGTCCTGACTTTC.

This clone has just a few counts. V is TRBV18 and J is TRBJ1-1; D is unclear. The CDR3 totals 17 residues. Germline-derived CDR1 and CDR2 are KGHSH and LQKENI. V gave up 6 bases and J gave up 3 bases, with 23 bases separating them. This chain's CDR3 is CASSSIFSGSGDTEAFF. DNA of the CDR3: TGTGCCAGCTCCTCGATTTTCTCTGGCTCTGGGGACACTGAAGCTTTCTTT.

The rearrangement joins TRBV28 to TRBJ2-7; possible D gene TRBD1, 6 bases. CDR3 size: 13 residues. Germline V CDR1 and CDR2: MDHEN, SYDVKM. The V gene lost 5 bases and the J gene lost 7 bases, with 15 bases spanning the gap. CDR3 DNA sequence: TGTGCCAGCAGTATCACAGGGTTTGTAGAGCAGTACTTC. Its protein product is CASSITGFVEQYF.

Notes on this clone: The junction and the germline gene differ at one end; a read error may be behind it. The chain joins TRBV9 to TRBJ2-5, with 13 bases that match TRBD2. CDR1 and CDR2 (germline): SGDLS, YYNGEE. The CDR3 runs 15 residues. The CDR3 nucleotides read TGCGCCAGCAGCCGGACTAGCGGGAGAGTCGAGACCCAGTACTTC. Translation: CASSRTSGRVETQYF. Combining the CDR3 with reference TRBV9 and TRBJ2-5 gives the whole variable domain DSGVTQTPKHLITATGQRVTLRCSPRSGDLSVYWYQQSLDQGLQFLIQYYNGEERAKGNILERFSAQQFPDLHSELNLSSLELGDSALYFCASSRTSGRVETQYFGPGTRLLVL.

V gene TRBV7-9 combines with J gene TRBJ1-1; TRBD1 matches at 8 bases. Germline-derived CDR1 and CDR2 are SEHNR and FQNEAQ (reference sequence). V was pared by 5 bases and J by 3 bases, with 11 bases of the junction left unmatched. The CDR3 is 16 residues long. The CDR3 nucleotides read TGTGCCAGCAGCAAAATTCGACAGGGGTCGTACACTGAAGCTTTCTTT. This gives the protein CASSKIRQGSYTEAFF.

The chain employs TRBV2 and TRBJ1-2; 11 positions match TRBD1. Per germline, CDR1 SNHLY and CDR2 FYNNEI. The CDR3 contains 16 residues. J was trimmed by 3 bases and V by 2 bases; bases with no gene match: 5. The CDR3 DNA follows: TGTGCCAGCAGTGAAACCGGGACAGGGGGGGACTATGGCTACACCTTC. Translation gives CASSETGTGGDYGYTF.

V gene TRBV10-1 combines with J gene TRBJ2-7; either TRBD1 or TRBD2 may supply D (5 bases each). CDR3 length equals 13 residues. Looked up from germline, CDR1 is WNHNN and CDR2 is SYGVQD (reference sequence). V lost 10 bases and J lost 9, with 22 bases in between. This chain's CDR3 is CATPSRQTAGQYF. The CDR3, as DNA: TGCGCCACCCCATCTCGACAGACGGCGGGGCAGTACTTC.

This clone was detected once. The chain recombines TRBV28 with TRBJ1-2; no clear D. The CDR3 consists of 13 residues. The germline V gene has CDR1 MDHEN and CDR2 SYDVKM. V was shortened by 7 bases and J by 4 bases, with 13 bases between the two germline ends. The CDR3 region has the DNA TGTGCCAGCACCGGGTTTGAGGGCTATGGCTACACCTTC. Encoded protein: CASTGFEGYGYTF.

This chain connects TRBV9 to TRBJ2-5; D unresolved. The V end was cut by 0 bases, the J end by 9 bases, with 15 bases between. Looked up from germline, CDR1 is SGDLS and CDR2 is YYNGEE. The CDR3 has 14 amino acids. CDR3 in amino acids: CASSVARTSPAQYF. CDR3 sequence (DNA): TGTGCCAGCAGCGTAGCTCGTACTTCCCCGGCCCAGTACTTC.

The chain combines TRBV28 with TRBJ2-7, with D perhaps TRBD2 (5 bases). The CDR3 contains 14 residues. Germline V CDR1 and CDR2: MDHEN, SYDVKM. With 7 bases removed from V and 0 bases from J, the gap between germline ends came to 13 bases. For the CDR3, the DNA is TGTGCCAGCACTCCGGCGAGGGACTCCTACGAGCAGTACTTC. It is translated as CASTPARDSYEQYF.